This T cell receptor (beta chain) was sequenced for a study of regulatory T cells in long-lasting Graves disease (dated by TCRdb to the early 2020s). For the wider study: Persistent Graves' disease meant more than 5 years of antithyroid drug treatment with TSH receptor autoantibodies that stayed positive. Peripheral blood TCR sequencing and RNA sequencing compared persistent Graves' disease patients with newly diagnosed Graves' disease patients. The study was registered as a clinical trial and conducted in China. TCR sequencing covered 13 persistent and roughly 20 newly diagnosed Graves' disease patients, around 33 samples in total. In the clinical cohort, patients with persistent Graves' disease had used antithyroid drugs for an average of around ten years. What the study reported, not specific to this receptor: The authors noted that the small sample size was a limitation that may lower accuracy. Preferential use of TRBV28, TRBJ1-2 and TRBJ2-5 was observed in persistent disease, whereas TRBV20-1 and TRBJ2-1 were favored in newly diagnosed disease. Sequencing and analysis were limited to the TCR beta chain. More public clonotypes were shared among persistent patients (under 3,000) than among newly diagnosed patients (approximately 1,000). Compared with newly diagnosed patients, patients with persistent Graves' disease had lower TCR Shannon entropy and fewer highly expanded clones, which suggests clonal expansion. Because the primary lesion, thyroid tissue, could not be accessed, the study looked at peripheral blood alone.

The trim is 5 bases for V and 6 bases for J, with a gap of 13 bases between the germline ends. Including cysteine and phenylalanine, the CDR3 has 13 amino acids. This entry keeps only the CDR3 DNA: 39 bases, framed from base 1. CDR1 and CDR2 (SGHTA, FQGNSA) derive from the germline V gene. This specimen's time point label, per the study, means: persistent/refractory GD, antithyroid drugs over 5 years with positive TRAb. For both TCR sequencing and RNA sequencing, RNA was extracted from PBMCs in TRIzol. The diagnosis of Graves' disease was made according to American Thyroid Association guidelines. Recruitment of patients was carried out at an endocrinology department in Xi'an, China. Each patient gave around 9.2 milliliters of peripheral blood, collected in an EDTA anticoagulant tube. PBMCs were isolated by Ficoll Paque Plus density gradient separation without further T cell sorting. An Agilent 2100 Bioanalyzer and agarose gel were used to assess RNA quality, and a NanoDrop 2000 was used to measure RNA concentration.

Library preparation employed multiplex PCR. For sequencing, an Illumina HiSeq 4000 was employed. iRepertoire HTBI primers and Arm-PCR amplification of CDR3 regions were used to construct TCR beta libraries. Before sequencing, the PCR products went through gel purification. Processing in the source paper ran as follows. Gene usage analysis of CDR3 amino acid clonotypes relied on the roughly 60 TRBV and 15 or so TRBJ segments identified across samples. Filtered high-quality paired reads were merged into contigs using COPE and FqMerger. BLAST was used to align contigs to IMGT TRBV, TRBD and TRBJ reference genes, and CDR3 was defined according to IMGT. Any clonotype with a frequency above 0.1% was classified as a highly expanded clone. Repertoire diversity was measured by Shannon entropy, and V-J evenness by the Gini coefficient. A clonotype was considered public if more than one individual shared it. TCRdb handled the public reads itself, with Q25 trimming in fastp and clone calling in MiXCR, and kept productive beta chains. Every entry covers one CDR3 protein and lists the most common genes and DNA from its rows. TCRdb's processing, not the authors', yielded these V and J calls. The sample has roughly 450,000 distinct CDR3 sequences on record, 20% to 25% of them singletons. Of the sample, about 7.8% falls within the top ten clones.

On this clonotype itself: The antigen it binds to is not known. Qualities for individual bases were not recorded, and no much larger clone is one base off.

The sequencing here drew on peripheral blood mononuclear cells (PBMCs), taken when the disease was refractory, from a patient treated with antithyroid drugs. The source of this sequence is a female donor with Graves disease. The chain uses TRBV7-2 and TRBJ1-1, with a tentative D gene TRBD1 over 6 matching bases. CDR3 protein: CASSKQQGAEAFF. The nucleotides read TGTGCCAGCAGCAAACAACAGGGTGCTGAAGCTTTCTTT.